These T cell receptor beta chains were read from a single sample in a study of blood T cell repertoires in COVID-19. Repertoires were generated with immunoSEQ multiplex PCR, while TCRdb's copy carries only in-frame clones and drops some. Of 200,000 to 250,000 clones listed, 70% to 90% are singletons. Sequencing input: peripheral blood. The receptors shown here come from a man aged 18 to 35 with active or convalescent COVID-19. Each CDR3 is given with its conserved first and last residue. The order of the fields is V gene, D gene, clone size, J gene, CDR3 DNA, CDR3 protein. The D gene is left open where the match is weak. Size values are once, few and many counts, or a class for expanded clones, and some rows have none.

>TRBV2|.|once|TRBJ2-3
TGTGCCAGCAGGAGTTTGACGGGGACTCTCCTTCGGGATACGCAGTATTTT
CASRSLTGTLLRDTQYF
>TRBV7-3|TRBD1|.|TRBJ1-1
TGTGCCAGCAGCTTAGGGACAGGGGGCATGGAAGCTTTCTTT
CASSLGTGGMEAFF
>TRBV29-1|.|.|TRBJ2-7
TGCAGCGTTCTACAGATCTACGAGCAGTACTTC
CSVLQIYEQYF
>TRBV6-2/TRBV6-3|TRBD1|.|TRBJ1-2
TGTGCCAGCAGTGGGAGAACCCGACAGGGGGCGAGGTATGGCTACACCTTC
CASSGRTRQGARYGYTF
>TRBV2|.|.|TRBJ2-7
TGTGCCAGCAGTTTGAGCCCCTACGAGCAGTACTTC
CASSLSPYEQYF
>TRBV5-1|TRBD2|.|TRBJ2-1
TGCGCCAGCAGCTTGGGGGCGGGAGGGTTTTCCTACAATGAGCAGTTCTTC
CASSLGAGGFSYNEQFF
>TRBV19|.|few|TRBJ2-2
TGTGCCAGTAACGATGGGGGGATTCCCACCGGGGAGCTGTTTTTT
CASNDGGIPTGELFF
>TRBV7-9|TRBD1|.|TRBJ2-5
TGTGCCAGCAGCCCTCGGGACAGGGAAGAGACCCAGTACTTC
CASSPRDREETQYF
>TRBV12-3/TRBV12-4|TRBD1|.|TRBJ2-3
TGTGCCAGCAGACAGGGGACCACAGATACGCAGTATTTT
CASRQGTTDTQYF
>TRBV27|TRBD1|once|TRBJ1-5
TGTGCCAGCAGGCCCTCAGGGGGCGGGGAGCCCCAGCATTTT
CASRPSGGGEPQHF
>TRBV7-9|.|few|TRBJ1-4
TGTGCCAGCAGCTTATGGCTAGGGGCTGCAACTAATGAAAAACTGTTTTTT
CASSLWLGAATNEKLFF
>TRBV11-2|TRBD2|once|TRBJ2-7
TGTGCCAGCAGAAGCGGGGTCGAGCAGTACTTC
CASRSGVEQYF
>TRBV4-2|TRBD1|.|TRBJ1-2
TGTGCCAGCAGCTCGACCGGGACAGGGGGAAAAGGTGGCTACACCTTC
CASSSTGTGGKGGYTF
>TRBV6-5|.|.|TRBJ1-1
TGTGCCAGCAGTTTCACAGGCCCCGAAACTGAAGCTTTCTTT
CASSFTGPETEAFF
>TRBV27|.|.|TRBJ2-7
TGTGCCAGCAGTCTTTACAGGGCTGGAGTGCAGTACTTC
CASSLYRAGVQYF
>TRBV7-9|.|.|TRBJ1-1
TGTGCCAGCAGCCAACCGGGACGGGGGACTGAAGCTTTCTTT
CASSQPGRGTEAFF
>TRBV19|.|.|TRBJ1-4
TGTGCCAGTAGTATCGGGGGGATAACTAATGAAAAACTGTTTTTT
CASSIGGITNEKLFF